This passage covers 17 T cell receptor beta chains from one sample sequenced in a study of T cells after yellow fever vaccination. TCRdb re-called the 5' RACE reads with MiXCR, one entry per CDR3 protein. This sample yields 300,000 to 400,000 distinct CDR3 sequences, of which 7.5% to 9% are seen a single time; over 15% belongs to the top ten. The starting material was PBMCs, obtained on the day of the first yellow fever vaccination. The receptors come from a man between 18 and 29 years old who received the YFV17D yellow fever vaccine.

There are a few counts of this clonotype. This chain joins TRBV20-1 and TRBJ2-7; D remains unclear. This CDR3 region has 11 residues. V was trimmed by 6 bases and J by 1 base, leaving 7 bases between them. Germline V lookup: CDR1 DFQATT, CDR2 SNEGSKA (reference sequence). CDR3 nucleotides: TGCAGTGCCCAGTCTTCCTACGAGCAGTACGTC. It is translated as CSAQSSYEQYV.

This clonotype was seen more than once but under ten times. V gene TRBV7-3 combines with J gene TRBJ1-3; no firm D call. The V and J ends lost 2 bases and 6 bases respectively, with 14 bases between them. Germline CDR1 SGHTA, CDR2 FQGTGA. The CDR3 covers 15 residues. CDR3 coding DNA: TGTGCCAGCAGCTTACGGCCGGGATGGGAAAACACCATATATTTT. This encodes CASSLRPGWENTIYF.

This clonotype was detected many times. The chain carries TRBV7-2 and TRBJ1-2; D might be TRBD1 (5 bases). V lost 5 bases to trimming and J lost 4 bases, with 17 bases between them. The CDR3 length is 15 residues. From germline, CDR1 is SGHTA and CDR2 FQGNSA. CDR3 region: CASSPGQPPGYGYTF. The CDR3 DNA sequence: TGTGCCAGCAGCCCAGGACAACCTCCTGGCTATGGCTACACCTTC.

This chain connects TRBV5-4 to TRBJ1-2, with D unresolved. This CDR3 contains 15 residues. Trimming took 0 bases from V and 8 from J, leaving 17 bases between them. CDR1 and CDR2 from the germline V gene are SGHNT and YYREEE (reference sequence). CDR3: CASSLETVRRVGYTF. The CDR3 DNA sequence: TGTGCCAGCAGCTTGGAAACGGTGCGTCGGGTGGGCTACACCTTC.

V and J are TRBV4-3 and TRBJ2-5; TRBD2 matches 11 bases. CDR3 size: 15 residues. Per the germline V gene, CDR1 is LGHNA and CDR2 is YSLEER. J gave up 5 bases and V 8 bases, and 10 bases lay outside the gene matches. The DNA for the CDR3 is TGCGCCAGCTCCAGGCTAGCGGGGGGTTTCGAGACCCAGTACTTC. It translates to CASSRLAGGFETQYF.

The V and J genes are TRBV28 and TRBJ1-1; possible D gene TRBD1, 6 bases. The germline gives CDR1 MDHEN, CDR2 SYDVKM. The CDR3 runs 12 residues. V was pared by 6 bases and J by 8 bases, with 13 bases between. This CDR3 reads CASRNRVSEAFF. In DNA form, the CDR3 reads TGTGCCAGCAGAAACAGGGTTTCCGAAGCTTTCTTT.

This clonotype was picked up a small number of times. The chain carries TRBV25-1 and TRBJ2-2; 9 bases are a match to TRBD1. Germline values: CDR1 MGHDK, CDR2 SYGVNS. CDR3 length: 17 residues. J was trimmed by 0 bases and V by 5 bases; bases with no gene match: 7. CDR3 residues: CASSSGTGISNTGELFF. The CDR3 DNA sequence: TGTGCCAGCAGTTCCGGGACAGGGATTTCGAACACCGGGGAGCTGTTTTTT.

The V and J genes are TRBV12-3 or TRBV12-4 and TRBJ2-7, with D uncertain. The CDR3 totals 11 residues. Trimming took 8 bases from V and 4 from J, leaving 9 bases between them. CDR3 nucleotides: TGTGCCAGCGGAGTTCTATACGAGCAGTACTTC. Encoded protein: CASGVLYEQYF.

This clonotype was counted ten times or more. CDR3 amino acids: CAISEVGGDTQYF. The DNA for the CDR3 is TGTGCCATCAGTGAGGTCGGAGGAGATACGCAGTATTTT. J is TRBJ2-3 and V is TRBV10-3, with TRBD2 as a possible D gene (5 bases). V was cut by 2 bases and J by 5 bases, with 8 bases left in between. CDR3 length: 13 amino acids. Germline V CDR1 and CDR2: ENHRY, SYGVKD.

This clonotype was detected a few times. The chain links TRBV28 to TRBJ2-2; 9 positions agree with TRBD1. Germline assignment: CDR1 MDHEN and CDR2 SYDVKM. Unmatched junction bases numbered 7, after V lost 4 bases and J lost 7 bases. This CDR3 region has 15 residues. As DNA, the CDR3 is TGTGCCAGCAGTTCCCTGACAGGGGGTCTCGGGGAGCTGTTTTTT. Amino acids: CASSSLTGGLGELFF.

This clonotype was detected only a few times. The chain employs TRBV12-3 or TRBV12-4 and TRBJ1-2, with D maybe TRBD1 (5 bases). The CDR3 length is 13 residues. The V gene lost 7 bases and the J gene lost 4 bases, with 13 bases spanning the gap. This chain's CDR3 is CASTQGTSYGYTF. The CDR3 DNA is TGTGCCAGCACCCAAGGGACCTCCTATGGCTACACCTTC.

The chain is built from TRBV6-1 and TRBJ1-1; D is undetermined. The germline V gene encodes CDR1 MNHNS and CDR2 SASEGT. V was trimmed by 5 bases and J by 5 bases, leaving 15 bases between them. This CDR3 contains 14 residues. The CDR3 DNA reads as TGTGCCAGCAGTCCCCTTACGATCGGAACTGAAGCTTTCTTT. This codes for CASSPLTIGTEAFF.

V usage is TRBV4-3 and J usage is TRBJ1-2; 7 bases are shared with TRBD1. This CDR3 spans 16 amino acids. The germline gives CDR1 LGHNA, CDR2 YSLEER. Trimming cost V 1 base and J 4 bases; bases outside gene matches: 9. In DNA form, the CDR3 reads TGCGCCAGCAGCCAAGGGTTTCTGAGGGACAGCTATGGCTACACCTTC. Residues: CASSQGFLRDSYGYTF.

The CDR3 sequence is CASSQDPADRPQHF. The CDR3 DNA sequence: TGTGCCAGCAGCCAAGATCCCGCTGATCGGCCCCAGCATTTT. The rearrangement uses TRBV3-1 and TRBJ1-5, with unresolved D. The CDR3 length is 14 residues. Between the trimmed V and J ends, which lost 0 bases and 9 bases, there was a span of 12 bases. Germline CDR1 LGHDT, CDR2 YNNKEL (reference sequence).

Only a few counts were recorded for this clonotype. This sequence joins TRBV11-2 and TRBJ2-6, with D perhaps TRBD2 (6 bases). CDR3 length: 15 amino acids. V was trimmed by 8 bases and J by 1 base, leaving 12 bases between them. Per germline, CDR1 SGHAT and CDR2 FQNNGV. CDR3: CASSFAGSGANVLTF. The CDR3 DNA reads TGTGCCAGCTCGTTCGCGGGGTCTGGGGCCAACGTCCTGACTTTC. The whole variable domain, filled in from reference TRBV11-2 and TRBJ2-6, reads EAGVAQSPRYKIIEKRQSVAFWCNPISGHATLYWYQQILGQGPKLLIQFQNNGVVDDSQLPKDRFSAERLKGVDSTLKIQPAKLEDSAVYLCASSFAGSGANVLTFGAGSRLTVL.

This clonotype came up a few times. The V gene is TRBV7-9, the J gene TRBJ1-1; possibly TRBD1 for D (5 bases). The CDR3 sequence is 14 residues long. The germline CDR1 and CDR2 sequences are SEHNR and FQNEAQ (reference sequence). Trimming shortened V by 2 bases and J by 4 bases, and 11 bases separated the two germline ends. The CDR3 nucleotides read TGTGCCAGCAGCTTATCCCAGGGTGGCACTGAAGCTTTCTTT. It yields the protein CASSLSQGGTEAFF.

The rearrangement uses TRBV2 and TRBJ1-5; 10 bases line up with TRBD1. Germline values: CDR1 SNHLY, CDR2 FYNNEI. The CDR3 runs to 14 residues. Trimming removed 8 bases from V and 7 bases from J; junction bases left unmatched: 8. CDR3 amino acids: CASGQGTGDQPQHF. The CDR3 coding sequence is TGTGCCAGCGGCCAGGGGACAGGGGACCAGCCCCAGCATTTT. Based on the CDR3 plus reference TRBV2 and TRBJ1-5, the full variable domain is EPEVTQTPSHQVTQMGQEVILRCVPISNHLYFYWYRQILGQKVEFLVSFYNNEISEKSEIFDDQFSVERPDGSNFTLKIRSTKLEDSAMYFCASGQGTGDQPQHFGDGTRLSIL.